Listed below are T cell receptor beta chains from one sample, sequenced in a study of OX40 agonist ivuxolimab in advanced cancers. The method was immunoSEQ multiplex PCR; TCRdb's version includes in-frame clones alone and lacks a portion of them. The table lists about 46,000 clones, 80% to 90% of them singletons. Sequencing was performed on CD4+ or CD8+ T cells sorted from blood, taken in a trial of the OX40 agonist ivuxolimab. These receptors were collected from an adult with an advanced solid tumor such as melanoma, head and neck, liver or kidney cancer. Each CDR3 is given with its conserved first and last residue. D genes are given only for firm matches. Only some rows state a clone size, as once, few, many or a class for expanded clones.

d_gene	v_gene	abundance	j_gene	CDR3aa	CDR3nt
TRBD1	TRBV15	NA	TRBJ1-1	CATQTGGLTEAFF	TGTGCCACTCAAACAGGGGGCCTCACTGAAGCTTTCTTT
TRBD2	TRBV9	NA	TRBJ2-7	CASSVSAGSNYEQYF	TGTGCCAGCAGCGTATCAGCGGGATCTAACTACGAGCAGTACTTC
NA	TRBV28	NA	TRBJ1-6	CASSLRTDNSPLHF	TGTGCCAGCAGTTTACGGACGGACAATTCACCCCTCCACTTT
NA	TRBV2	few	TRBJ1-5	CASKYEEPQHF	TGTGCCAGCAAATACGAGGAGCCCCAGCATTTT
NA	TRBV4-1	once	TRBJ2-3	CASSQKDTQYF	TGCGCCAGCAGCCAAAAGGATACGCAGTATTTT
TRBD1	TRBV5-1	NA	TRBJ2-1	CASSSQGDPYNEQFF	TGCGCCAGCAGCTCACAGGGGGACCCTTACAATGAGCAGTTCTTC
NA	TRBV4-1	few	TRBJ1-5	CASSRNYYLAQPQHF	TGCGCCAGCAGCCGGAACTATTACCTCGCTCAGCCCCAGCATTTT
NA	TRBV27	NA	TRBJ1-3	CASSPGLGGNTIYF	TGTGCCAGCAGCCCCGGGCTGGGGGGGAACACCATATATTTT
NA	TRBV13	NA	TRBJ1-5	CASSFRGPQPQHF	TGTGCCAGCAGCTTCAGGGGACCCCAGCCCCAGCATTTT
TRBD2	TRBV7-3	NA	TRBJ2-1	CASSLSGGISYNEQFF	TGTGCCAGCAGCTTAAGCGGGGGAATCTCCTACAATGAGCAGTTCTTC
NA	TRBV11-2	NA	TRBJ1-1	CASSLSVLMNTEAFF	TGTGCCAGCAGCTTATCCGTGTTGATGAACACTGAAGCTTTCTTT
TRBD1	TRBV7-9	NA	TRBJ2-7	CASNGQGSEQYF	TGTGCCAGCAACGGACAGGGCAGCGAGCAGTACTTC
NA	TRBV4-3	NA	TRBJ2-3	CASSEPGSTQYF	TGCGCCAGCAGCGAACCCGGGTCTACGCAGTATTTT
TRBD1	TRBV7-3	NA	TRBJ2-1	CASSPETGYNEQFF	TGTGCCAGCAGCCCCGAGACAGGGTACAATGAGCAGTTCTTC
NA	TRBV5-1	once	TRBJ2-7	CASSLGTEYEQYF	TGCGCCAGCAGCTTGGGGACAGAGTACGAGCAGTACTTC
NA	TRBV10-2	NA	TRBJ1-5	CASSDGSGNQPQHF	TGCGCCAGCAGTGATGGGAGTGGCAATCAGCCCCAGCATTTT
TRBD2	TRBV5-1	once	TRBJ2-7	CASSSNRDYYEQYF	TGCGCCAGCAGCTCTAACCGGGACTACTACGAGCAGTACTTC
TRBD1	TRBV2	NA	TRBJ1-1	CASSVQGRDTEAFF	TGTGCCAGCAGTGTACAGGGGCGGGACACTGAAGCTTTCTTT
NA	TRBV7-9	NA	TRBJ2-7	CASSLGLDEQYF	TGTGCCAGCAGCCTAGGGCTGGACGAGCAGTACTTC
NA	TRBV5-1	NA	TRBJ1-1	CASSLVNTEAFF	TGCGCCAGCAGCTTGGTCAACACTGAAGCTTTCTTT
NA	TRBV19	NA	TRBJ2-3	CASSMGPRDTQYF	TGTGCCAGTAGTATGGGGCCTAGAGATACGCAGTATTTT
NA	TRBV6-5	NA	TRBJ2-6	CASSYGNSGANVLTF	TGTGCCAGCAGTTACGGAAACTCTGGGGCCAACGTCCTGACTTTC
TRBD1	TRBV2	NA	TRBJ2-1	CASSPDRDNNEQFF	TGTGCCAGCTCCCCGGACAGGGACAACAATGAGCAGTTCTTC
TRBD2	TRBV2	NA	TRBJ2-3	CASSDIGTAWTSGGLFDTDTQYF	TGTGCCAGCAGTGACATAGGGACAGCCTGGACTAGCGGGGGCCTCTTCGACACAGATACGCAGTATTTT
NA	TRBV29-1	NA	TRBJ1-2	CSVYREIGYTF	TGCAGCGTCTACAGGGAGATAGGCTACACCTTC
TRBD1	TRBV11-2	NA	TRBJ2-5	CASSPTGNKETQYF	TGTGCCAGCAGCCCGACAGGGAACAAAGAGACCCAGTACTTC
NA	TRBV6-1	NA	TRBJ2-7	CASSEYPAYEQYF	TGTGCCAGCAGTGAGTACCCGGCGTACGAGCAGTACTTC
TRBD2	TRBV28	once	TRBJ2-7	CASSPTSGGAFNEQYF	TGTGCCAGCAGCCCTACTAGCGGGGGGGCCTTCAACGAGCAGTACTTC